The source of this T cell receptor beta chain is a study of blood T cell repertoires in COVID-19. Overall study: Both acute and convalescent COVID-19 samples were obtained from the United States, Italy and Spain. T cells, B-cell-depleted T cells, or PBMCs supplied cDNA or gDNA.

V was shortened by 0 bases and J by 4 bases, with 12 bases between the two germline ends. Germline CDR1 reads KGHSY; CDR2 reads FQNENV. The length of the CDR3 is 15 residues. Per the authors' pipeline: Reference gene primer amplification gave estimated nucleated cell counts. Assay: immunoSEQ multiplex PCR; the TCRdb copy retains only in-frame clones and omits some. V, J and clone size are taken as reported in that table, and D and trimming were inferred from the DNA itself. The table has approximately 260,000 clones, approximately 85% seen once; the top ten hold around 12%. The receptor's source is a woman aged 55-69 years with active or convalescent COVID-19. This sequence joins TRBV16 and TRBJ1-1; D may be TRBD1 (6 bases). The source material was peripheral blood. The CDR3 loop is CASSQSGRGATEAFF. CDR3 coding DNA: TGTGCCAGCAGCCAATCGGGCAGGGGAGCCACTGAAGCTTTCTTT.